These 4 T cell receptor beta chains were sequenced from one sample in a study of T cell responses to AZD1222 COVID-19 vaccine. Assay: immunoSEQ multiplex PCR; the TCRdb copy retains only in-frame clones and omits some. The sample contains approximately 150,000 clones, 85% to 95% of which appear only once. Here the sequenced sample was peripheral blood, taken 28 days after the second AZD1222 dose. The receptors stem from an adult who received the AZD1222 COVID-19 vaccine.

This chain joins TRBV5-1 and TRBJ1-2; D remains ambiguous. The CDR3 loop spans 12 amino acids. Per the germline V gene, CDR1 is SGHRS and CDR2 is YFSETQ. The ends were cut back, 5 bases at V and 0 bases at J, with 5 bases in the middle. This CDR3 reads CASRGANYGYTF. The CDR3 DNA reads TGCGCCAGCAGGGGTGCTAACTATGGCTACACCTTC.

The chain couples TRBV2 to TRBJ1-5; no firm D call. V lost 3 bases to trimming and J lost 3 bases, with 6 bases between them. Germline V lookup: CDR1 SNHLY, CDR2 FYNNEI. The CDR3 extends over 13 amino acids. The CDR3 DNA follows: TGTGCCAGCAGTGACACCTTCAATCAGCCCCAGCATTTT. Amino acids: CASSDTFNQPQHF.

The chain couples TRBV7-2 to TRBJ2-1; 11 nucleotides agree with TRBD2. CDR1 is SGHTA and CDR2 is FQGNSA in the germline V gene. Trimming took 4 bases from V and 6 from J; bases not matched to a gene: 8. This CDR3 comprises 16 residues. In DNA, the CDR3 is TGTGCCAGCAGCTCAACTAGCGGGAGACCCGGCAATGAGCAGTTCTTC. It encodes CASSSTSGRPGNEQFF.

This chain connects TRBV24-1 to TRBJ1-2; D remains unclear. The germline gives CDR1 KGHDR, CDR2 SFDVKD. CDR3 length: 16 residues. V was cut by 6 bases and J by 0 bases, with 16 bases left in between. For the CDR3, the DNA is TGTGCCACCAGTCACCCGTCCGAGCAAGCTAACTATGGCTACACCTTC. Translated: CATSHPSEQANYGYTF.